This T cell receptor beta chain was profiled in a study of T-cell reconstitution after alpha-beta-depleted transplantation in children. Unique molecular identifiers were incorporated into the prepared TCRbeta library. TCRdb fed the PCR reads into MiXCR, producing one record per CDR3 protein. The sample contains about 500,000 distinct CDR3 sequences, 32% of which appear only once. This clonotype was seen repeatedly, ten times or more. At one end, the junction sequence differs from germline, possibly due to a read error. The clonotype comes from a human donor who donated a stem cell graft to a child with aplastic anemia. Sequences were derived from PBMCs from the stem cell graft donor, sampled from the stem cell graft.

The CDR3 DNA reads as TGTGCCAGCAGCTTCGGGACTAGCGGTTACAATGAGCAGTTCTTC. This translates into CASSFGTSGYNEQFF. This chain connects TRBV4-3 to TRBJ2-1, with 11 bases matching TRBD2. The CDR3 consists of 15 residues. The germline CDR1 and CDR2 sequences are LGHNA and YSLEER.